This T cell receptor (beta chain) emerged from a study of Ad26.COV2.S vaccination and SARS-CoV-2 variants. Overall study: Among those in the COV1001 Ad26.COV2.S trial arm was the donor. Ad26.COV2.S shots went into the muscle once or twice, 56 days apart.

To note about this clone: What it binds is not known.

Germline lookup yields CDR1 ENHRY and CDR2 SYGVKD. V lost 3 bases, J lost 2 bases, and 20 bases lay in between. CDR3 length equals 17 residues. Points from the study as a whole: The TCR breadth and depth analyses may have produced an underestimate of total T cell responses.

Method: immunoSEQ multiplex PCR; TCRdb's copy keeps in-frame clones and lacks some. The sample carries some 370,000 clones, roughly four fifths recorded once. Treatment here: some 20 received Ad26.COV2.S at low or high dose, single or two shots; roughly 5 received placebo; per-sample allocation not given. On day 63 after the first injection, vaccine and placebo recipients gave samples. Sequencing used peripheral blood, obtained in a trial of Ad26.COV2.S vaccine versus placebo. This TCR was sampled from a person between 18 and 65 years old who received the Ad26.COV2.S COVID-19 vaccine or a placebo. The chain uses TRBV10-3 and TRBJ2-7; TRBD1 might be the D (5 bases). The CDR3 region is CAISDPYSGSPTYEQYF. CDR3 DNA sequence: TGTGCCATCAGTGACCCCTATTCAGGGTCTCCTACCTACGAGCAGTACTTC.